The source of this TCR beta chain is a study of T cell changes during pregnancy in multiple sclerosis. The repertoire was sequenced with immunoSEQ multiplex PCR; TCRdb's copy has only in-frame clones and lacks some. This table has roughly 86,000 clones, around 94% appearing once. The source material was peripheral blood, sampled in the first trimester of pregnancy. This sequence was found in a female donor with multiple sclerosis, enrolled in a pregnancy study.

CDR3 sequence (DNA): TGTGCCACCAGCAGAGTAGCGGGAGCAAAGGAGACCCAGTACTTC. The encoded protein is CATSRVAGAKETQYF. The chain carries TRBV15 and TRBJ2-5; 9 positions agree with TRBD2. The ends lost 1 base at V and 5 bases at J; junction bases unmatched: 5. Germline V gene data show CDR1 as LNHNV and CDR2 as YYDKDF (reference sequence). The length of the CDR3 is 15 residues.